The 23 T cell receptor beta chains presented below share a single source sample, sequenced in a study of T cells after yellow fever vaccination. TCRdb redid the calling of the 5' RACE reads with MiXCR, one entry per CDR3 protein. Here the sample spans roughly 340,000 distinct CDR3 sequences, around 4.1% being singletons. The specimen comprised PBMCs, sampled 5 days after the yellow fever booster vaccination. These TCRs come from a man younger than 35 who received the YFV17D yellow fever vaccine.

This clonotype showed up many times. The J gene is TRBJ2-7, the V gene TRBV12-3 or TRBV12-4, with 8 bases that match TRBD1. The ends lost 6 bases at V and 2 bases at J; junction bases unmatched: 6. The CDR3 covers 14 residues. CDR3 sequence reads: CASRKSRGPYEQYF. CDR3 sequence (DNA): TGTGCCAGCAGGAAAAGCAGGGGGCCCTACGAGCAGTACTTC.

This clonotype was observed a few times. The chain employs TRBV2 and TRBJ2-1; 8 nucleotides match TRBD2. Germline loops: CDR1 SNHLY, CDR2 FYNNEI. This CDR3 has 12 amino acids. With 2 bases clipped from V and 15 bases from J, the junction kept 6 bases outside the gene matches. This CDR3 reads CASSESGGAPFF. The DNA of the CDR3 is TGTGCCAGCAGTGAATCCGGGGGGGCGCCGTTCTTC.

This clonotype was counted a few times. The CDR3 protein is CASSLMWQPQHF. The CDR3 DNA reads TGTGCCAGCAGTTTAATGTGGCAGCCCCAGCATTTT. The chain joins TRBV12-3 or TRBV12-4 to TRBJ1-5; D is unclear. The CDR3 totals 12 residues. Trimming removed 2 bases from V and 7 bases from J, with 6 bases in between.

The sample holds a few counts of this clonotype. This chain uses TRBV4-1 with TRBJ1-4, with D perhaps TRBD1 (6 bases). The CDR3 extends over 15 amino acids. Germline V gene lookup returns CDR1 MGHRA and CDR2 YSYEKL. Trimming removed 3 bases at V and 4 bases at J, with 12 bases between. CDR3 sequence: CASSQVDSHNEKLFF. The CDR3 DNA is TGCGCCAGCAGCCAGGTGGACAGCCATAATGAAAAACTGTTTTTT.

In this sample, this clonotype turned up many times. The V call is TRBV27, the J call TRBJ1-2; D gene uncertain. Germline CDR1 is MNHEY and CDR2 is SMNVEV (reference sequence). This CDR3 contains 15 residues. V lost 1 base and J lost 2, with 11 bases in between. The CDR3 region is CASSLWGRSNYGYTF. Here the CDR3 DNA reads TGTGCCAGCAGTTTATGGGGAAGGTCGAACTATGGCTACACCTTC.

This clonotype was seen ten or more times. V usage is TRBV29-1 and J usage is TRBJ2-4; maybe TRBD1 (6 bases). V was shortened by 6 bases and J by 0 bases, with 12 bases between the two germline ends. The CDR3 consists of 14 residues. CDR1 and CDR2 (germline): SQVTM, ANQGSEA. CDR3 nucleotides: TGCAGCGTGACAGGACAGCTAGCCAAAAACATTCAGTACTTC. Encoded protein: CSVTGQLAKNIQYF.

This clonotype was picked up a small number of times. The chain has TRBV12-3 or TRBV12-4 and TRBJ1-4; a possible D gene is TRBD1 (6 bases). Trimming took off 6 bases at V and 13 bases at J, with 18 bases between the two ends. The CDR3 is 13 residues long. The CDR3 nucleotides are TGTGCCAGCAGCAGACAAGAGGGGGGGTTACTGTTTTTT. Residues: CASSRQEGGLLFF.

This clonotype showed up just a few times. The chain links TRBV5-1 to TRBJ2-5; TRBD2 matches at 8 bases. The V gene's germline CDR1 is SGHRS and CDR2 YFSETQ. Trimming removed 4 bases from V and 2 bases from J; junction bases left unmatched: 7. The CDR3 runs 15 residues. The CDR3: CASSGPRGGQETQYF. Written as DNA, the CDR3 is TGCGCCAGCAGCGGGCCCCGGGGGGGACAAGAGACCCAGTACTTC.

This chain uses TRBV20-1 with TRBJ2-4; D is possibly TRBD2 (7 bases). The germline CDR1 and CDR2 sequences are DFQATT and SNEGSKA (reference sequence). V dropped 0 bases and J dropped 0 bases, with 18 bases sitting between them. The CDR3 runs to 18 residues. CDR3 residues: CSARDGGGLSLAKNIQYF. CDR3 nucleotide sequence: TGCAGTGCTAGAGATGGGGGGGGGCTTAGTTTAGCCAAAAACATTCAGTACTTC.

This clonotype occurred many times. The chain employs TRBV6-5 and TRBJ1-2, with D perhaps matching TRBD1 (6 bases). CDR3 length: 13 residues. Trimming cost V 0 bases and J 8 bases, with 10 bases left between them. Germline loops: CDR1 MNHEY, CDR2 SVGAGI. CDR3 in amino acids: CASSYSRGRGYTF. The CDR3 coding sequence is TGTGCCAGCAGTTACTCTCGGGGGCGCGGCTACACCTTC.

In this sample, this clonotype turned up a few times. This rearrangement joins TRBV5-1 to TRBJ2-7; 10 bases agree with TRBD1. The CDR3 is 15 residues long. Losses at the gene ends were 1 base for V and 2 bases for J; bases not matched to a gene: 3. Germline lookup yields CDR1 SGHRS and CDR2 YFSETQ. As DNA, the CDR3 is TGCGCCAGCAGCTTGTTCGGGACAGGGGCCTACGAGCAGTACTTC. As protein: CASSLFGTGAYEQYF.

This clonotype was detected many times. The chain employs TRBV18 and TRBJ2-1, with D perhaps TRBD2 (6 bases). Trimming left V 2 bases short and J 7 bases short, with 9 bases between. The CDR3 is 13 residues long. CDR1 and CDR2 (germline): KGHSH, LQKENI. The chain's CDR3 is CASSPGGLNEQFF. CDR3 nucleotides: TGTGCCAGCTCACCAGGGGGACTTAATGAGCAGTTCTTC.

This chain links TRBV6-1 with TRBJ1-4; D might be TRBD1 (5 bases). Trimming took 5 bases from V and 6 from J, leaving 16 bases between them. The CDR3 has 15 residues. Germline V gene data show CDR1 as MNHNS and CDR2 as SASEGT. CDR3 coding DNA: TGTGCCAGCAGTACTCGAGACAAAGGGGATGAAAAACTGTTTTTT. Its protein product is CASSTRDKGDEKLFF.

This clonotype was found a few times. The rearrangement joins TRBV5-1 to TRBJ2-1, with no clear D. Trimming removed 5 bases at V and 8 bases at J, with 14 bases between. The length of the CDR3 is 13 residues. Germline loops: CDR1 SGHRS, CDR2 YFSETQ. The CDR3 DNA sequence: TGCGCCAGCAGTAGTTATGTTTTCGATGAGCAGTTCTTC. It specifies CASSSYVFDEQFF.

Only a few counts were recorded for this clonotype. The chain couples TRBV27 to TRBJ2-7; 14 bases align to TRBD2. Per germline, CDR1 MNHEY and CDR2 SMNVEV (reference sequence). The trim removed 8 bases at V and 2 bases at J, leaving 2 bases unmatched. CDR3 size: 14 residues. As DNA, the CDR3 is TGTGCCAGCCGGACTAGCGGGGGGACCTACGAGCAGTACTTC. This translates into CASRTSGGTYEQYF.

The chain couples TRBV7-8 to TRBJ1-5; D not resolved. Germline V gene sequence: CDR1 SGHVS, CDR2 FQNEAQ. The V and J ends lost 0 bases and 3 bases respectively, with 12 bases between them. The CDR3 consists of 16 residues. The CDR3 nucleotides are TGTGCCAGCAGCTTAGCGCGATCGCTTCCCAATCAGCCCCAGCATTTT. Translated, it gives CASSLARSLPNQPQHF.

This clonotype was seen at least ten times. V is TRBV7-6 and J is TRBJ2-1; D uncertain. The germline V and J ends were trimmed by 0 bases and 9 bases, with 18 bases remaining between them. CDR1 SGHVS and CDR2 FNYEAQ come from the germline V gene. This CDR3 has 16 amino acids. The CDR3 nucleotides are TGTGCCAGCAGCTTAGCGCCTTCGGCAACGGGCCTTGAGCAGTTCTTC. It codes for CASSLAPSATGLEQFF. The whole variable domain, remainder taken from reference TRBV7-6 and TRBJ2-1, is GAGVSQSPRYKVTKRGQDVALRCDPISGHVSLYWYRQALGQGPEFLTYFNYEAQQDKSGLPNDRFSAERPEGSISTLTIQRTEQRDSAMYRCASSLAPSATGLEQFFGPGTRLTVL.

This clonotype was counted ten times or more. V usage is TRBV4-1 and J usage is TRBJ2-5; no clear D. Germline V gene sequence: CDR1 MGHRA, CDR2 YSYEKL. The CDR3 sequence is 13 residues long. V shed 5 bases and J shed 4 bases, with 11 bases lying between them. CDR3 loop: CASSFLFGETQYF. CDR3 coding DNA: TGCGCCAGCAGCTTCCTATTTGGAGAGACCCAGTACTTC.

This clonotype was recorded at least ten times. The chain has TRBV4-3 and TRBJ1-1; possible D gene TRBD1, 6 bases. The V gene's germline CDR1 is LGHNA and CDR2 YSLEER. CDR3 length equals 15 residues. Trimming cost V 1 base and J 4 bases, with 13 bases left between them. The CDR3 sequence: CASSQAQGRGTEAFF. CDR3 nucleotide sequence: TGCGCCAGCAGCCAAGCTCAGGGGCGCGGCACTGAAGCTTTCTTT.

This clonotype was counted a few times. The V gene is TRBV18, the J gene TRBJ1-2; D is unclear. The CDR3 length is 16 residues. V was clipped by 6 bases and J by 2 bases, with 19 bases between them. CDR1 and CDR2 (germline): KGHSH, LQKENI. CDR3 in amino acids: CASSPISPDRNYGYTF. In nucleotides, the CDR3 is TGTGCCAGCTCGCCAATCAGCCCGGATAGAAACTATGGCTACACCTTC.

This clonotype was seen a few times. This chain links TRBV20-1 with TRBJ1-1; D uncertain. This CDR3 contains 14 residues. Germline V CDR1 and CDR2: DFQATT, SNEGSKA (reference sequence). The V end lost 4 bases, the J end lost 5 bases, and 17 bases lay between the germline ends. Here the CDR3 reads CSATLTGMITEAFF. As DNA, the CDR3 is TGCAGTGCTACCCTGACTGGGATGATTACTGAAGCTTTCTTT.

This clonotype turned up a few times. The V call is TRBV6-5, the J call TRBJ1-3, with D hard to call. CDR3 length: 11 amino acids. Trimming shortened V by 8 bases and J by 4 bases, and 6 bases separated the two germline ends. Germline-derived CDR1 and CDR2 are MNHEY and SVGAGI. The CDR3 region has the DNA TGTGCCAGCGGGCTAGGAAACACCATATATTTT. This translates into CASGLGNTIYF.

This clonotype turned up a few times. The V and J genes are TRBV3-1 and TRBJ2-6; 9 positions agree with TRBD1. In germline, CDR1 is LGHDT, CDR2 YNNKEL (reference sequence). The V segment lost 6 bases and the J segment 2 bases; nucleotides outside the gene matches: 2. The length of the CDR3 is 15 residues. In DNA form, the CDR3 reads TGTGCCAGCAGGGGGACAGGGCCTGGGGCCAACGTCCTGACTTTC. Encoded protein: CASRGTGPGANVLTF.